The present T cell receptor beta chain was sequenced within a study of cytomegalovirus exposure and HLA in healthy donors. Use of 60 Vbeta and 13 Jbeta primers characterized the PCR. The data were produced by immunoSEQ multiplex PCR, yet TCRdb's version contains in-frame clones alone and is incomplete. The sample carries approximately 220,000 clones, around 80% recorded once. The CDR3 is made up of 15 amino acids. The trim removed 6 bases at V and 0 bases at J, leaving 5 bases unmatched. Germline CDR1 is MNHNS and CDR2 is SASEGT. Study-level points and caveats: Researchers reported that a few CMV-associated chains were confirmed in vitro as CMV antigen-specific. Trimming of TCR beta V- and J-genes showed a link, identified in a later analysis, to a missense DCLRE1C variant. Analysis was performed later, and it showed HLA-associated TCR beta chains to be more clonally expanded than equally common others.

Details on this clone: Its antigen remains unidentified.

This receptor was obtained from a boy younger than 10 in good health and CMV-seronegative. The sequenced sample was PBMCs. The chain joins TRBV6-1 to TRBJ1-5, with TRBD1 matching over 7 bases. The CDR3 here is CASRRGTDSNQPQHF. The CDR3 region has the DNA TGTGCCAGCAGACGAGGGACAGATAGCAATCAGCCCCAGCATTTT.